This TCR beta chain was observed in a study of preoperative IRX-2 immunotherapy in early breast cancer. Data came from immunoSEQ multiplex PCR; TCRdb stores just in-frame clones and leaves some out. Counted here are 60,000 or so clones, approximately 93% occurring once; the ten biggest clones make up around 1.7%. This CDR3 is 14 amino acids long. Looked up from germline, CDR1 is MDHEN and CDR2 is SYDVKM. Unmatched junction bases numbered 9, after V lost 7 bases and J lost 4 bases. Treatment indicated: preoperative locoregional IRX-2 cytokine immunotherapy. Preoperative locoregional IRX-2 cytokine immunotherapy was tested in the phase Ib source study.

This sequence originates from a human donor with breast cancer. The chain joins TRBV28 to TRBJ1-2; TRBD1 matches at 7 bases. Sample collection was performed from a patient treated with IRX-2 immunotherapy. The CDR3 bases are TGTGCCAGCATCGTGACAGGGCGCCTCTATGGCTACACCTTC. Translation: CASIVTGRLYGYTF.